The entry below describes one TCR beta chain. TCRdb itself ran the RT-PCR reads through MiXCR, one entry per CDR3 protein. The table lists roughly 200,000 distinct CDR3 sequences, roughly two fifths of them singletons. These data originate in a study of patients and donors after allogeneic stem cell transplantation. The germline gives CDR1 SNHLY, CDR2 FYNNEI. V was clipped by 2 bases and J by 4 bases, with 14 bases between them. The CDR3 consists of 15 residues. This TCR derives from a human donor who was either an allogeneic HSCT recipient or a stem cell or donor lymphocyte infusion donor (not recorded which). It is not recorded whose cells these are; they may come from a transplant donor. The sequenced sample was blood, either unsorted or a sorted T cell fraction (not recorded which). The V call is TRBV2, the J call TRBJ1-1; D not resolved. CDR3 loop: CASSEIVGWGTEAFF. The CDR3 coding sequence is TGTGCCAGCAGTGAAATTGTAGGGTGGGGCACTGAAGCTTTCTTT.